Listed here are 10 T cell receptor beta chains from one sample, sequenced in a study of OX40 agonist ivuxolimab in advanced cancers. Repertoires were generated with immunoSEQ multiplex PCR, while TCRdb's copy carries only in-frame clones and drops some. The sample yields roughly 62,000 clones, about 82% seen once. The specimen was CD4+ or CD8+ T cells sorted from blood, collected in a trial of the OX40 agonist ivuxolimab. These receptors were taken from an adult with an advanced solid tumor such as melanoma, head and neck, liver or kidney cancer.

The chain joins TRBV28 to TRBJ2-6; D possibly corresponds to TRBD2 (5 bases). This CDR3 has 14 amino acids. CDR1 MDHEN and CDR2 SYDVKM come from the germline V gene. Trimming took 6 bases from V and 12 from J, leaving 18 bases between them. CDR3 sequence: CASSREGVQAVLTF. CDR3 sequence (DNA): TGTGCCAGCAGCCGTGAGGGAGTTCAGGCCGTCCTGACTTTC.

The J gene is TRBJ2-7, the V gene TRBV14, with 9 bases identical to TRBD2. The CDR3 spans 14 residues. CDR1 and CDR2 (germline): SGHDN, FVKESK. The V and J ends lost 7 bases and 3 bases, in that order; junction bases with no gene match: 7. The CDR3 region is CASTPGGRDYEQYF. CDR3 DNA sequence: TGTGCCAGCACCCCGGGCGGGAGGGACTACGAGCAGTACTTC.

The chain links TRBV28 to TRBJ1-6; 7 bases align to TRBD1. Germline assignment: CDR1 MDHEN and CDR2 SYDVKM. The length of the CDR3 is 15 residues. J lost 7 bases, V lost 2 bases, and 5 bases had no gene match. In DNA form, the CDR3 reads TGTGCCAGCAGTTTACGACAGGGCAAGAATTCACCCCTCCACTTT. Translation gives CASSLRQGKNSPLHF.

This clone was picked up a small number of times. The genes are TRBV7-2 and TRBJ2-7, with D perhaps matching TRBD1 or TRBD2 (5 bases each). V was clipped by 5 bases and J by 3 bases, with 20 bases between them. Germline CDR1 and CDR2: SGHTA and FQGNSA. This CDR3 contains 16 residues. Here the CDR3 DNA reads TGTGCCAGCAGCCCACATAAGTCGGGGCGTGGCTACGAGCAGTACTTC. This sequence encodes CASSPHKSGRGYEQYF.

This chain links TRBV30 with TRBJ2-7; D might be TRBD1 (5 bases). The CDR3 length is 14 residues. Trimming took 0 bases from V and 2 from J, leaving 11 bases between them. The germline CDR1 and CDR2 sequences are GTSNPN and SVGIG (reference sequence). The CDR3 loop is CAWSVQDRAYEQYF. CDR3 coding DNA: TGTGCCTGGAGTGTACAGGATAGAGCCTACGAGCAGTACTTC.

The chain has TRBV10-3 and TRBJ2-5; maybe TRBD2 (7 bases). Germline values: CDR1 ENHRY, CDR2 SYGVKD. With 4 bases removed from V and 5 bases from J, the gap between germline ends came to 17 bases. CDR3 size: 15 residues. The CDR3 reads CAISAGGSGVETQYF. In DNA, the CDR3 is TGTGCCATCAGTGCCGGGGGGTCAGGGGTGGAGACCCAGTACTTC.

The chain uses TRBV5-4 and TRBJ2-7; possible D gene TRBD1, 5 bases. The ends were cut back, 0 bases at V and 1 base at J, with 11 bases in the middle. The germline gives CDR1 SGHNT, CDR2 YYREEE (reference sequence). CDR3 size: 15 residues. As DNA, the CDR3 is TGTGCCAGCAGCTTGGTAGGACACCAGTCCTACGAGCAGTACTTC. It translates to CASSLVGHQSYEQYF.

The CDR3 reads CASNPVGGGSYEQYF. Here the CDR3 DNA reads TGTGCCAGCAACCCCGTGGGTGGCGGCTCCTACGAGCAGTACTTC. This rearrangement joins TRBV7-2 to TRBJ2-7; D remains unclear. The V end lost 7 bases, the J end lost 0 bases, and 16 bases lay between the germline ends. The CDR3 is made up of 15 amino acids. Per the germline V gene, CDR1 is SGHTA and CDR2 is FQGNSA.

This clone was detected a few times. The chain links TRBV18 to TRBJ1-6; possibly TRBD1 for D (6 bases). V lost 1 base and J lost 8, with 6 bases in between. The CDR3 covers 13 residues. Germline values: CDR1 KGHSH, CDR2 LQKENI. The CDR3 nucleotides read TGTGCCAGCTCACCACAGGGGGATTCACCCCTCCACTTT. It specifies CASSPQGDSPLHF. The whole variable domain, remainder taken from reference TRBV18 and TRBJ1-6, is NAGVMQNPRHLVRRRGQEARLRCSPMKGHSHVYWYRQLPEEGLKFMVYLQKENIIDESGMPKERFSAEFPKEGPSILRIQQVVRGDSAAYFCASSPQGDSPLHFGNGTRLTVT.

The chain couples TRBV4-1 to TRBJ1-2; TRBD1 might be the D (5 bases). The V gene lost 0 bases and the J gene lost 3 bases, with 14 bases spanning the gap. The CDR3 is 16 amino acids. Germline CDR1 MGHRA, CDR2 YSYEKL. The CDR3 region has the DNA TGCGCCAGCAGCCAAGATCCCCCCGGGACTGACTATGGCTACACCTTC. Translating it yields CASSQDPPGTDYGYTF.